This paragraph covers one T cell receptor (beta chain) sequence. Profiling relied on immunoSEQ multiplex PCR, and the TCRdb table lists in-frame clones only, not all of them. This sample has around 60,000 clones; about two thirds occur once, and the top ten carry about 15%. This sample was taken from a study of T cell clones after liver transplantation. Study-level background: In this trial, immunosuppression withdrawal was attempted within 2 years of liver transplant. Graft-donor-reactive sequences were compared with third-party-reactive TCRbeta sequences from pre-transplant mixed lymphocyte reactions.

There are 13 residues in the CDR3. Germline V gene data show CDR1 as KGHSH and CDR2 as LQKENI. V dropped 5 bases and J dropped 8; count of bases not matched to a gene: 6. This receptor was obtained from a human donor who received a liver transplant. The sequences come from CD4+ T cells from blood, collected before liver transplant. V is TRBV18 and J is TRBJ1-1, with 9 positions matching TRBD1. The CDR3: CASSITGGREAFF. DNA of the CDR3: TGTGCCAGCTCAATCACAGGGGGCCGGGAAGCTTTCTTT.